Below, 24 T cell receptor beta chains from the same sample are listed, as sequenced in a study of lymphopenia after photon versus proton radiotherapy. Assay used: immunoSEQ multiplex PCR; TCRdb lists only in-frame clones, some missing. The sample has over 55,000 clones, 87% seen once. Specimen: peripheral blood, collected from a patient treated with proton-based radiotherapy. These TCRs come from an older man with esophageal cancer.

This rearrangement joins TRBV19 to TRBJ2-7; D unresolved. Trimming shortened V by 1 base and J by 4 bases, and 8 bases separated the two germline ends. From germline, CDR1 is LNHDA and CDR2 SQIVND (reference sequence). The CDR3 covers 13 residues. CDR3: CASSIALSYEQYF. The CDR3 DNA follows: TGTGCCAGTAGTATAGCTCTGTCGTACGAGCAGTACTTC.

The chain links TRBV6-1 to TRBJ2-1; no reliable D call. In germline, CDR1 is MNHNS, CDR2 SASEGT. V was trimmed by 2 bases and J by 1 base, leaving 9 bases between them. The CDR3 sequence is 15 residues long. The CDR3 is CASSEMGYSYNEQFF. The CDR3, as DNA: TGTGCCAGCAGTGAAATGGGGTATTCCTACAATGAGCAGTTCTTC.

This rearrangement joins TRBV4-1 to TRBJ2-5; 11 nucleotides match TRBD2. Trimming cost V 1 base and J 5 bases; bases outside gene matches: 9. The CDR3 covers 17 residues. Germline loops: CDR1 MGHRA, CDR2 YSYEKL. CDR3 nucleotides: TGCGCCAGCAGCCAAGGCGGGCTAGCGGGGGGTCGGGAGACCCAGTACTTC. Amino acid sequence: CASSQGGLAGGRETQYF.

The chain is built from TRBV5-1 and TRBJ2-2, with 12 bases lining up with TRBD2. The CDR3 totals 18 residues. CDR1 SGHRS and CDR2 YFSETQ come from the germline V gene. Germline trimming cut 2 bases from V and 3 bases from J; bases unmatched to any gene: 8. CDR3 protein: CASSFGPSGGADTGELFF. DNA of the CDR3: TGCGCCAGCAGCTTTGGTCCTAGCGGGGGGGCCGACACCGGGGAGCTGTTTTTT.

The chain employs TRBV6-6 and TRBJ2-1, with 8 bases matching TRBD2. Germline CDR1 is MNHNY and CDR2 is SVGAGI (reference sequence). The CDR3 loop spans 15 amino acids. V dropped 6 bases and J dropped 0; count of bases not matched to a gene: 4. The CDR3 DNA reads TGTGCCAGCAGCCTAAGCGGGAGCTCCTACAATGAGCAGTTCTTC. The encoded protein is CASSLSGSSYNEQFF.

This chain connects TRBV14 to TRBJ1-1, with D hard to call. Trimming took 2 bases from V and 11 from J, leaving 15 bases between them. Germline CDR1 is SGHDN and CDR2 is FVKESK. The CDR3 runs to 13 residues. The CDR3 region has the DNA TGTGCCAGCAGCCAAAGTCTAGGGAGGCGGGCTTTCTTT. Encoded protein: CASSQSLGRRAFF.

The V gene is TRBV18, the J gene TRBJ1-1; D may be TRBD1 (6 bases). With 4 bases removed from V and 4 bases from J, the gap between germline ends came to 10 bases. The CDR3 consists of 13 residues. Germline CDR1 and CDR2: KGHSH and LQKENI. CDR3 amino acids: CASSQGGSTEAFF. The CDR3, as DNA: TGTGCCAGCTCACAGGGGGGCAGCACTGAAGCTTTCTTT.

The chain recombines TRBV2 with TRBJ2-1, with D perhaps TRBD2 (6 bases). V was cut by 3 bases and J by 4 bases, with 13 bases left in between. CDR1 is SNHLY, CDR2 FYNNEI, per germline. The CDR3 covers 15 residues. CDR3: CASSERDSIYNEQFF. The CDR3 bases are TGTGCCAGCAGTGAGCGGGACTCTATTTACAATGAGCAGTTCTTC.

This clone was detected a few times. This chain uses TRBV6-1 with TRBJ2-1, with 8 bases lining up with TRBD2. Germline loops: CDR1 MNHNS, CDR2 SASEGT. The CDR3 is 14 amino acids. V was pared by 3 bases and J by 8 bases, with 6 bases of the junction left unmatched. The CDR3 loop reads CASSERPGLDEQFF. DNA of the CDR3: TGTGCCAGCAGTGAGAGACCGGGACTAGATGAGCAGTTCTTC.

In this sample, this clone turned up a few times. The rearrangement links TRBV2 to TRBJ2-5, with 7 bases that match TRBD1. In germline, CDR1 is SNHLY, CDR2 FYNNEI. The trim removed 1 base at V and 7 bases at J, leaving 9 bases unmatched. The CDR3 is made up of 15 amino acids. CDR3 amino acids: CASSEGTGRVWTQYF. The CDR3 nucleotides read TGTGCCAGCAGTGAAGGGACAGGTCGTGTGTGGACCCAGTACTTC.

The chain couples TRBV7-9 to TRBJ1-2; D is undetermined. The germline CDR1 and CDR2 sequences are SEHNR and FQNEAQ (reference sequence). Trimming stripped 7 bases from V and 7 bases from J, with 16 bases between. The CDR3 spans 13 residues. CDR3 DNA: TGTGCCAGCACCTCAACTACCTGGGGTGGCTACACCTTC. Residues: CASTSTTWGGYTF.

The gene calls are TRBV29-1 and TRBJ2-2, with D tentatively TRBD1 (6 bases). Per the germline V gene, CDR1 is SQVTM and CDR2 is ANQGSEA. This CDR3 spans 13 amino acids. Trimming took off 6 bases at V and 5 bases at J, with 13 bases between the two ends. In DNA, the CDR3 is TGCAGCGTCGCATTAACAGGGACCGGGGAGCTGTTTTTT. This codes for CSVALTGTGELFF.

This chain links TRBV2 with TRBJ1-1; 7 bases align to TRBD1. V shed 6 bases and J 0 bases; nucleotides not matched to a gene: 4. CDR3 length equals 14 residues. The V gene's germline CDR1 is SNHLY and CDR2 FYNNEI. CDR3 bases: TGTGCCAGCAGCGAGGGGGCCTTGAACACTGAAGCTTTCTTT. Amino acid sequence: CASSEGALNTEAFF.

The rearrangement uses TRBV14 and TRBJ2-7; D is unresolved. The CDR3 extends over 10 amino acids. Germline loops: CDR1 SGHDN, CDR2 FVKESK. V lost 5 bases and J 3 bases, leaving 2 bases between the germline ends. The CDR3 spells CASSNYEQYF. Here the CDR3 DNA reads TGTGCCAGCAGCAACTACGAGCAGTACTTC.

This clone turned up a few times. The rearrangement uses TRBV4-3 and TRBJ2-5, with D possibly matching TRBD1 (5 bases). The ends were cut back, 0 bases at V and 1 base at J, with 15 bases in the middle. The CDR3 has 17 residues. From germline, CDR1 is LGHNA and CDR2 YSLEER. The chain's CDR3 is CASSQDFYPGFQETQYF. The CDR3 nucleotides are TGCGCCAGCAGCCAAGATTTTTATCCAGGGTTCCAAGAGACCCAGTACTTC.

The rearrangement uses TRBV19 and TRBJ1-4, with TRBD1 matching over 9 bases. This CDR3 region has 15 residues. Unmatched junction bases numbered 6, after V lost 2 bases and J lost 8 bases. Germline V gives CDR1 LNHDA, CDR2 SQIVND (reference sequence). The DNA of the CDR3 is TGTGCCAGTAGTATATGGAGGGGGACAGGGGAAAAACTGTTTTTT. Protein sequence: CASSIWRGTGEKLFF.

This clone was recorded only once. This rearrangement joins TRBV9 to TRBJ2-1; 11 bases match TRBD2. Germline CDR1 is SGDLS and CDR2 is YYNGEE. This CDR3 is built from 20 residues. Germline trimming cut 4 bases from V and 0 bases from J; bases unmatched to any gene: 15. CDR3 in DNA: TGTGCCAGCAGCTCGATGACTAGCGGGACCACACACAGCTCCTACAATGAGCAGTTCTTC. This encodes CASSSMTSGTTHSSYNEQFF.

The rearrangement links TRBV5-6 to TRBJ1-2, with D uncertain. CDR1 is SGHDT and CDR2 is YYEEEE in the germline V gene. The CDR3 extends over 16 amino acids. The germline V and J ends were trimmed by 1 base and 4 bases, with 17 bases remaining between them. The CDR3: CASSLPAEGLLYGYTF. The CDR3 DNA reads TGTGCCAGCAGCTTGCCCGCCGAAGGGCTACTCTATGGCTACACCTTC.

The chain uses TRBV4-1 and TRBJ1-2, with D hard to call. Between the trimmed V and J ends, which lost 0 bases and 8 bases, there was a span of 13 bases. This CDR3 has 14 amino acids. Germline CDR1 MGHRA, CDR2 YSYEKL. The CDR3 protein is CASSQDRRSIGYTF. In DNA, the CDR3 is TGCGCCAGCAGCCAAGACAGGCGATCAATAGGCTACACCTTC.

The rearrangement joins TRBV9 to TRBJ2-3, with 11 bases matching TRBD2. Germline V gene lookup returns CDR1 SGDLS and CDR2 YYNGEE. CDR3 length: 18 residues. The trim removed 4 bases at V and 3 bases at J, leaving 13 bases unmatched. Here the CDR3 reads CASSPRSGGEIMTDTQYF. CDR3 sequence (DNA): TGTGCCAGCAGCCCTCGTAGCGGGGGGGAGATAATGACAGATACGCAGTATTTT.

V usage is TRBV9 and J usage is TRBJ2-7, with D possibly TRBD1 on 5 matching bases. The germline gives CDR1 SGDLS, CDR2 YYNGEE. This CDR3 is 18 amino acids long. V lost 2 bases and J lost 6, with 27 bases in between. This chain's CDR3 is CASSVSPDSDIGRVEQYF. The CDR3, as DNA: TGTGCCAGCAGCGTTTCCCCCGACAGCGATATCGGGCGCGTCGAGCAGTACTTC. The full variable domain, with the rest looked up from reference TRBV9 and TRBJ2-7, is DSGVTQTPKHLITATGQRVTLRCSPRSGDLSVYWYQQSLDQGLQFLIQYYNGEERAKGNILERFSAQQFPDLHSELNLSSLELGDSALYFCASSVSPDSDIGRVEQYFGPGTRLTVT.

The chain couples TRBV5-1 to TRBJ2-1; the D is unclear. With 3 bases removed from V and 0 bases from J, the gap between germline ends came to 13 bases. The CDR3 is 16 residues long. Germline assignment: CDR1 SGHRS and CDR2 YFSETQ. The chain's CDR3 is CASSYRGVSSYNEQFF. The CDR3 DNA is TGCGCCAGCAGCTACCGAGGTGTAAGCTCCTACAATGAGCAGTTCTTC. The full variable domain, completed using reference TRBV5-1 and TRBJ2-1, is KAGVTQTPRYLIKTRGQQVTLSCSPISGHRSVSWYQQTPGQGLQFLFEYFSETQRNKGNFPGRFSGRQFSNSRSEMNVSTLELGDSALYLCASSYRGVSSYNEQFFGPGTRLTVL.

This sequence joins TRBV25-1 and TRBJ1-5; 8 bases fit TRBD1. Losses at the gene ends were 4 bases for V and 4 bases for J; bases not matched to a gene: 15. Germline V gene lookup returns CDR1 MGHDK and CDR2 SYGVNS. The CDR3 extends over 18 amino acids. The CDR3 bases are TGTGCCAGCAGTGCGTCTTCCGCCAGGGGGCGCCGGAATCAGCCCCAGCATTTT. It translates to CASSASSARGRRNQPQHF.

V is TRBV7-2 and J is TRBJ2-5, with D unresolved. The J call may be faulty, since TRBJ2-7 better matches the DNA end. This CDR3 has 12 residues. CDR1 SGHTA and CDR2 FQGNSA come from the germline V gene. The DNA of the CDR3 is TGTGCCAGCAGCGCTAGACCCTACGAGCAGTACTTC. It translates to CASSARPYEQYF.